A single sample is the source of the 22 T cell receptor beta chains below, sequenced in a study of cytotoxic CD8 clonotypes in ibrutinib-treated CLL. Repertoires were generated with immunoSEQ multiplex PCR, while TCRdb's copy carries only in-frame clones and drops some. Of 15,000 to 20,000 clones in the sample, under 75% were seen once. The source was PBMCs, collected after 12 months of ibrutinib treatment. Source of these receptors: a human donor with chronic lymphocytic leukemia.

The V call is TRBV29-1, the J call TRBJ2-1; TRBD2 aligns across 10 bases. The CDR3 consists of 16 residues. Per the germline V gene, CDR1 is SQVTM and CDR2 is ANQGSEA. Trimming at V came to 4 bases and at J to 4 bases, leaving 10 bases not matched to a gene. The CDR3 reads CSVAVAGGPFYNEQFF. In DNA, the CDR3 is TGCAGCGTTGCGGTAGCGGGAGGCCCCTTTTACAATGAGCAGTTCTTC.

V is TRBV11-3 and J is TRBJ1-1; TRBD1 might be the D (6 bases). V was pared by 3 bases and J by 5 bases, with 13 bases between. Per germline, CDR1 SGHNT and CDR2 YENEEA. This CDR3 contains 14 residues. CDR3 DNA sequence: TGTGCCAGCAGCTTGAGCCCCAGGGGAACTGAAGCTTTCTTT. This gives the protein CASSLSPRGTEAFF.

CDR3 sequence reads: CASSLAAGPGYGYTF. In DNA form, the CDR3 reads TGTGCCAGCAGCTTAGCGGCAGGCCCAGGCTATGGCTACACCTTC. J is TRBJ1-2 and V is TRBV7-9; D unclear. The germline CDR1 and CDR2 sequences are SEHNR and FQNEAQ (reference sequence). CDR3 length: 15 residues. Trimming took off 0 bases at V and 4 bases at J, with 12 bases between the two ends.

This chain joins TRBV18 and TRBJ2-2, with TRBD2 matching over 14 bases. The CDR3 contains 17 residues. Germline V CDR1 and CDR2: KGHSH, LQKENI. V shed 5 bases, J shed 6 bases, and the junction held 8 bases outside the gene matches. CDR3 nucleotides: TGTGCCAGCTCAGCAGGGACTAGCGGGAGAAGATCCGGGGAGCTGTTTTTT. It yields the protein CASSAGTSGRRSGELFF.

This chain connects TRBV7-8 to TRBJ2-3; TRBD2 is a possible D gene (6 bases). Deletions cut 5 bases from V and 4 bases from J, with 13 bases between. The CDR3 runs 14 residues. From germline, CDR1 is SGHVS and CDR2 FQNEAQ. The CDR3 protein is CASSAAGPADTQYF. CDR3 DNA: TGTGCCAGCAGCGCAGCGGGTCCCGCAGATACGCAGTATTTT.

The chain has TRBV2 and TRBJ1-1; D is possibly TRBD1 (6 bases). This CDR3 spans 14 amino acids. Trimming pared 6 bases from V and 0 bases from J, leaving 11 bases between. The germline CDR1 and CDR2 sequences are SNHLY and FYNNEI. As DNA, the CDR3 is TGTGCCAGCAGGCGGACAGAAGTGAACACTGAAGCTTTCTTT. Its protein is CASRRTEVNTEAFF. Full variable domain (missing parts from reference TRBV2 and TRBJ1-1): EPEVTQTPSHQVTQMGQEVILRCVPISNHLYFYWYRQILGQKVEFLVSFYNNEISEKSEIFDDQFSVERPDGSNFTLKIRSTKLEDSAMYFCASRRTEVNTEAFFGQGTRLTVV.

The genes are TRBV7-9 and TRBJ1-1, with D perhaps TRBD1 (6 bases). CDR1 and CDR2 (germline): SEHNR, FQNEAQ (reference sequence). V was pared by 8 bases and J by 5 bases, with 18 bases between. The CDR3 is made up of 14 amino acids. CDR3 nucleotides: TGTGCCAGCTGCCGACAAGGGGGAGGAACTGAAGCTTTCTTT. Translation: CASCRQGGGTEAFF.

The chain joins TRBV28 to TRBJ2-7; D is ambiguous. V dropped 4 bases and J dropped 9 bases, with 7 bases sitting between them. This CDR3 spans 10 amino acids. The V gene's germline CDR1 is MDHEN and CDR2 SYDVKM. The CDR3 nucleotides are TGTGCCAGCAGTTCCCGTGGGCAGTACTTC. Translation gives CASSSRGQYF.

V is TRBV7-2 and J is TRBJ2-7; 15 nucleotides agree with TRBD2. Germline V gives CDR1 SGHTA, CDR2 FQGNSA. V gave up 5 bases and J gave up 3 bases; unmatched junction bases: 5. This CDR3 has 16 residues. The DNA of the CDR3 is TGTGCCAGCAGCCTGGGACTAGCGGGAGGAAACTACGAGCAGTACTTC. Translated: CASSLGLAGGNYEQYF.

The CDR3, as DNA: TGTGCCTGGCCAGGAGGGCGAAACACCGGGGAGCTGTTTTTT. Translating it yields CAWPGGRNTGELFF. The chain carries TRBV30 and TRBJ2-2; perhaps TRBD2 as D (6 bases). V lost 5 bases and J lost 2, with 12 bases in between. CDR1 is GTSNPN and CDR2 is SVGIG in the germline V gene (reference sequence). The CDR3 runs 14 residues.

The chain recombines TRBV6-5 with TRBJ2-2; TRBD1 is a possible D gene (6 bases). The CDR3 extends over 15 amino acids. Germline lookup yields CDR1 MNHEY and CDR2 SVGAGI. Trimming shortened V by 4 bases and J by 2 bases, and 11 bases separated the two germline ends. DNA of the CDR3: TGTGCCAGCAGTTCCCAGGGACAAAACACCGGGGAGCTGTTTTTT. It specifies CASSSQGQNTGELFF.

This chain uses TRBV30 with TRBJ2-2, with D hard to call. This CDR3 spans 12 amino acids. Germline V CDR1 and CDR2: GTSNPN, SVGIG (reference sequence). V shed 2 bases and J shed 4 bases, with 5 bases lying between them. CDR3 region: CAWSIVTGELFF. The CDR3 DNA follows: TGTGCCTGGAGTATCGTCACCGGGGAGCTGTTTTTT.

V is TRBV2 and J is TRBJ1-2; D perhaps matches TRBD1 (5 bases). The length of the CDR3 is 13 residues. V lost 7 bases to trimming and J lost 3 bases, with 12 bases between them. The V gene's germline CDR1 is SNHLY and CDR2 FYNNEI. The CDR3 DNA reads TGTGCCAGCAATCCCGGGACGGACTATGGCTACACCTTC. It is translated as CASNPGTDYGYTF.

The V gene is TRBV7-2, the J gene TRBJ1-5; D not resolved. The length of the CDR3 is 14 residues. From germline, CDR1 is SGHTA and CDR2 FQGNSA. V was clipped by 2 bases and J by 5 bases, with 10 bases between them. This CDR3 is CASSLFAGDQPQHF. CDR3 DNA: TGTGCCAGCAGCTTATTCGCAGGAGATCAGCCCCAGCATTTT. Full variable domain (outside the CDR3, taken from reference TRBV7-2 and TRBJ1-5): GAGVSQSPSNKVTEKGKDVELRCDPISGHTALYWYRQSLGQGLEFLIYFQGNSAPDKSGLPSDRFSAERTGGSVSTLTIQRTQQEDSAVYLCASSLFAGDQPQHFGDGTRLSIL.

The chain recombines TRBV5-8 with TRBJ2-5; no firm D call. Germline values: CDR1 SGHTS, CDR2 YDEGEE. V was shortened by 0 bases and J by 0 bases, with 6 bases between the two germline ends. There are 14 residues in the CDR3. CDR3 loop: CASSLAADQETQYF. The CDR3 DNA is TGTGCCAGCAGCTTGGCGGCAGACCAAGAGACCCAGTACTTC.

The chain has TRBV5-1 and TRBJ2-5, with 10 positions matching TRBD1. The CDR3 is made up of 16 amino acids. CDR1 and CDR2 from the germline V gene are SGHRS and YFSETQ. The V and J ends lost 4 bases and 2 bases, in that order; junction bases with no gene match: 8. In DNA form, the CDR3 reads TGCGCCAGCAGCACCCTCGGGACAGGGGAACAAGAGACCCAGTACTTC. It codes for CASSTLGTGEQETQYF.

This rearrangement joins TRBV6-5 to TRBJ2-7; 9 bases fit TRBD1. CDR1 and CDR2 from the germline V gene are MNHEY and SVGAGI. The CDR3 consists of 14 residues. J was trimmed by 4 bases and V by 5 bases; bases with no gene match: 6. Here the CDR3 reads CASSDDRGKYEQYF. DNA of the CDR3: TGTGCCAGCAGTGATGACAGGGGGAAGTACGAGCAGTACTTC.

The V gene is TRBV28, the J gene TRBJ1-4, with 7 bases aligning to TRBD1. The CDR3 is made up of 14 amino acids. CDR1 and CDR2 (germline): MDHEN, SYDVKM. V dropped 3 bases and J dropped 8; count of bases not matched to a gene: 6. CDR3 in amino acids: CASSLFQGDEKLFF. CDR3 coding DNA: TGTGCCAGCAGTTTGTTTCAGGGGGACGAAAAACTGTTTTTT.

The rearrangement uses TRBV6-5 and TRBJ2-2; D might be TRBD2 (6 bases). CDR1 is MNHEY, CDR2 SVGAGI, per germline. Trimming left V 6 bases short and J 10 bases short, with 21 bases between. The CDR3 has 15 residues. CDR3 loop: CASSDVAVPPEELFF. The CDR3 region has the DNA TGTGCCAGCAGCGACGTAGCGGTTCCACCGGAGGAGCTGTTTTTT.

The CDR3 DNA reads as TGTGCCAGCAGCCAAGATCCCGGCGGGAGATCCTACGAGCAGTACTTC. This sequence encodes CASSQDPGGRSYEQYF. The chain has TRBV4-2 and TRBJ2-7, with TRBD2 matching 7 bases. The CDR3 loop spans 16 amino acids. V was pared by 0 bases and J by 1 base, with 6 bases of the junction left unmatched. The germline CDR1 and CDR2 sequences are LGHNA and YNFKEQ.

The chain uses TRBV28 and TRBJ2-7, with D unresolved. Trimming took off 2 bases at V and 4 bases at J, with 12 bases between the two ends. Germline lookup yields CDR1 MDHEN and CDR2 SYDVKM. The CDR3 covers 14 residues. The CDR3 bases are TGTGCCAGCAGTTTACCCGGCCTAGGGTACGAGCAGTACTTC. This encodes CASSLPGLGYEQYF. Full variable domain (remainder filled in from reference TRBV28 and TRBJ2-7): DVKVTQSSRYLVKRTGEKVFLECVQDMDHENMFWYRQDPGLGLRLIYFSYDVKMKEKGDIPEGYSVSREKKERFSLILESASTNQTSMYLCASSLPGLGYEQYFGPGTRLTVT.

This clone appeared a single time. The V gene is TRBV6-6, the J gene TRBJ2-5; D call uncertain. Germline loops: CDR1 MNHNY, CDR2 SVGAGI (reference sequence). The CDR3 is made up of 15 amino acids. Trimming took 0 bases from V and 5 from J, leaving 13 bases between them. Written as DNA, the CDR3 is TGTGCCAGCAGTTACTCGCGAGGAGTAGGGGAGACCCAGTACTTC. Translation gives CASSYSRGVGETQYF.